Below, 20 T cell receptor beta chains from the same sample are listed, as sequenced in a study of somatic mutations in cytotoxic T cells in rheumatoid arthritis. The repertoire was sequenced with immunoSEQ multiplex PCR; TCRdb's copy has only in-frame clones and lacks some. Of under 20,000 clones in the sample, 65% to 70% are singletons; the top ten hold 15% to 20%. Source material: CD8+ T cells sorted from blood. The origin of the receptors is an adult with rheumatoid arthritis.

The V and J genes are TRBV27 and TRBJ2-7; TRBD2 matches at 10 bases. The CDR3 covers 15 residues. Per the germline V gene, CDR1 is MNHEY and CDR2 is SMNVEV (reference sequence). The junction had 6 bases not matched to a gene; V was cut back by 3 bases and J by 4 bases. CDR3 sequence reads: CASSFYSGGAYEQYF. In nucleotides, the CDR3 is TGTGCCAGCAGTTTTTACAGCGGGGGGGCTTACGAGCAGTACTTC.

The rearrangement links TRBV27 to TRBJ1-5; no definite D call. The V gene lost 1 base and the J gene lost 5 bases, with 12 bases spanning the gap. The CDR3 is made up of 15 amino acids. CDR1 and CDR2 (germline): MNHEY, SMNVEV (reference sequence). The CDR3 is CASSLYSKAYQPQHF. CDR3 DNA sequence: TGTGCCAGCAGTTTATACAGTAAGGCTTATCAGCCCCAGCATTTT.

V is TRBV11-1 and J is TRBJ2-5; 7 bases fit TRBD2. The J segment lost 4 bases and the V segment lost 3 bases, leaving 2 bases of the junction unmatched. This CDR3 has 13 residues. CDR1 and CDR2 from the germline V gene are SGHAT and FQDESV (reference sequence). CDR3 amino acids: CASSFTSAETQYF. In DNA form, the CDR3 reads TGTGCCAGCAGCTTTACTAGCGCAGAGACCCAGTACTTC. Together with reference TRBV11-1 and TRBJ2-5, the CDR3 gives the full variable domain: EAEVAQSPRYKITEKSQAVAFWCDPISGHATLYWYRQILGQGPELLVQFQDESVVDDSQLPKDRFSAERLKGVDSTLKIQPAELGDSAMYLCASSFTSAETQYFGPGTRLLVL.

J is TRBJ1-5 and V is TRBV15; D is uncertain. CDR3 length: 14 amino acids. With 0 bases removed from V and 9 bases from J, the gap between germline ends came to 12 bases. Germline assignment: CDR1 LNHNV and CDR2 YYDKDF (reference sequence). The CDR3 coding sequence is TGTGCCACCAGCAGAGATCTGACCCCCCCGCCCCAGCATTTT. Protein product: CATSRDLTPPPQHF. The full variable domain, its missing parts supplied by reference TRBV15 and TRBJ1-5, is DAMVIQNPRYQVTQFGKPVTLSCSQTLNHNVMYWYQQKSSQAPKLLFHYYDKDFNNEADTPDNFQSRRPNTSFCFLDIRSPGLGDTAMYLCATSRDLTPPPQHFGDGTRLSIL.

For the CDR3, the DNA is TGCAGCGTCCGGGACAGGGGGTTGGAGCCCCAGCATTTT. Its protein product is CSVRDRGLEPQHF. V and J are TRBV29-1 and TRBJ1-5; 11 bases line up with TRBD1. V lost 6 bases to trimming and J lost 8 bases; unmatched junction nucleotides: 6. The CDR3 has 13 residues. The germline V gene encodes CDR1 SQVTM and CDR2 ANQGSEA. Based on the CDR3 plus reference TRBV29-1 and TRBJ1-5, the full variable domain is SAVISQKPSRDICQRGTSLTIQCQVDSQVTMMFWYRQQPGQSLTLIATANQGSEATYESGFVIDKFPISRPNLTFSTLTVSNMSPEDSSIYLCSVRDRGLEPQHFGDGTRLSIL.

The chain couples TRBV7-2 to TRBJ2-1, with 7 bases that match TRBD1. Germline CDR1 is SGHTA and CDR2 is FQGNSA. V lost 4 bases and J lost 4; bases outside the gene matches: 1. This CDR3 comprises 13 residues. This CDR3 is CASSSGQYNEQFF. The CDR3 nucleotides read TGTGCCAGCAGCTCGGGACAGTACAATGAGCAGTTCTTC.

In nucleotides, the CDR3 is TGTGCCAGCAGCTTAGCGCGTCCCCTGCTACAAGAGACCCAGTACTTC. Translating it yields CASSLARPLLQETQYF. This sequence joins TRBV7-6 and TRBJ2-5; unclear D gene. In germline, CDR1 is SGHVS, CDR2 FNYEAQ. Trimming cost V 0 bases and J 2 bases, with 13 bases left between them. This CDR3 is built from 16 residues.

In this sample, this clone turned up once. The chain links TRBV6-1 to TRBJ2-1; D is unclear. The V gene lost 0 bases and the J gene lost 10 bases, with 7 bases spanning the gap. In germline, CDR1 is MNHNS, CDR2 SASEGT. The CDR3 sequence is 12 residues long. The CDR3 here is CASSEAAREQFF. The CDR3, as DNA: TGTGCCAGCAGTGAAGCTGCAAGGGAGCAGTTCTTC.

The chain links TRBV10-3 to TRBJ1-3, with 8 positions matching TRBD1. Germline lookup yields CDR1 ENHRY and CDR2 SYGVKD. This CDR3 region has 15 residues. V dropped 2 bases and J dropped 1; count of bases not matched to a gene: 1. CDR3 amino acids: CAISETGGSGNTIYF. The CDR3 nucleotides read TGTGCCATCAGTGAGACAGGGGGGTCTGGAAACACCATATATTTT.

V and J are TRBV7-6 and TRBJ1-2; no definite D call. V was shortened by 1 base and J by 0 bases, with 12 bases between the two germline ends. This CDR3 contains 16 residues. Germline lookup yields CDR1 SGHVS and CDR2 FNYEAQ. CDR3: CASSLEVGVANYGYTF. As DNA, the CDR3 is TGTGCCAGCAGCTTAGAGGTTGGTGTAGCTAACTATGGCTACACCTTC.

The V gene is TRBV7-9, the J gene TRBJ1-6, with D possibly TRBD1 on 5 matching bases. This CDR3 contains 12 residues. Germline lookup yields CDR1 SEHNR and CDR2 FQNEAQ (reference sequence). The ends were cut back, 5 bases at V and 13 bases at J, with 12 bases in the middle. This CDR3 is CASSTQGGPLHF. The CDR3, as DNA: TGTGCCAGCAGCACGCAGGGTGGGCCCCTCCACTTT. Complete variable domain (other parts from reference TRBV7-9 and TRBJ1-6): DTGVSQNPRHKITKRGQNVTFRCDPISEHNRLYWYRQTLGQGPEFLTYFQNEAQLEKSRLLSDRFSAERPKGSFSTLEIQRTEQGDSAMYLCASSTQGGPLHFGNGTRLTVT.

This clone was seen a handful of times. The chain links TRBV7-9 to TRBJ1-1, with 9 bases lining up with TRBD1. The CDR3 covers 11 residues. Per germline, CDR1 SEHNR and CDR2 FQNEAQ (reference sequence). Trimming at V came to 5 bases and at J to 10 bases, leaving 2 bases not matched to a gene. The CDR3 nucleotides are TGTGCCAGCAGCATGGACAGGGGAGCTTTCTTT. Translating it yields CASSMDRGAFF.

This chain connects TRBV29-1 to TRBJ2-1; 11 nucleotides align to TRBD2. Germline CDR1 reads SQVTM; CDR2 reads ANQGSEA. The CDR3 totals 14 residues. V lost 3 bases and J lost 5; bases outside the gene matches: 3. CDR3 in DNA: TGCAGCGTTGAGCTAGCGGGGGGAAACAATGAGCAGTTCTTC. This sequence encodes CSVELAGGNNEQFF.

The V gene is TRBV6-6, the J gene TRBJ1-5; D unresolved. Germline assignment: CDR1 MNHNY and CDR2 SVGAGI (reference sequence). V was cut by 0 bases and J by 1 base, with 4 bases left in between. The CDR3 sequence is 14 residues long. This CDR3 reads CASSYSVSNQPQHF. CDR3 DNA: TGTGCCAGCAGTTACTCGGTCAGCAATCAGCCCCAGCATTTT.

The chain links TRBV5-4 to TRBJ2-5, with 8 positions matching TRBD1. This CDR3 is built from 14 residues. V lost 6 bases, J lost 2 bases, and 6 bases stayed unmatched. CDR1 is SGHNT and CDR2 is YYREEE in the germline V gene (reference sequence). CDR3 amino acids: CASTRDRFQETQYF. Here the CDR3 DNA reads TGTGCCAGCACCCGGGACAGGTTTCAAGAGACCCAGTACTTC.

This chain joins TRBV27 and TRBJ1-4; tentative D call: TRBD1 (5 bases). Germline CDR1 and CDR2: MNHEY and SMNVEV (reference sequence). The V end lost 6 bases, the J end lost 14 bases, and 22 bases lay between the germline ends. CDR3 length: 14 residues. CDR3 in DNA: TGTGCCAGCAGAAACACCGGGACGCCCCAAGGTCTGTTTTTT. This sequence encodes CASRNTGTPQGLFF.

The chain recombines TRBV18 with TRBJ1-5; 10 bases are shared with TRBD1. The germline V gene has CDR1 KGHSH and CDR2 LQKENI. This CDR3 contains 17 residues. With V trimmed by 4 bases and J by 0 bases, 6 bases remained unmatched. The CDR3 region has the DNA TGTGCCAGCTCACTCACCGGGACAGGGGTTAGCAATCAGCCCCAGCATTTT. The encoded protein is CASSLTGTGVSNQPQHF.

The table lists this clone with a count of one. The V gene is TRBV7-6, the J gene TRBJ1-5; D unresolved. Per the germline V gene, CDR1 is SGHVS and CDR2 is FNYEAQ. The germline V and J ends were trimmed by 5 bases and 4 bases, with 9 bases remaining between them. The CDR3 covers 13 residues. CDR3 sequence reads: CASSLGRNQPQHF. The CDR3 DNA reads TGTGCCAGCAGCCTGGGTCGTAATCAGCCCCAGCATTTT.

This clone was seen only a few times. The V call is TRBV7-9, the J call TRBJ2-7; no reliable D call. Trimming stripped 1 base from V and 4 bases from J, with 8 bases between. Germline CDR1 and CDR2: SEHNR and FQNEAQ (reference sequence). The CDR3 is 13 residues long. CDR3 in DNA: TGTGCCAGCAGCTTAGGGACCGAATACGAGCAGTACTTC. Translation: CASSLGTEYEQYF.

The V gene is TRBV5-5, the J gene TRBJ1-2; D remains ambiguous. The V end was cut by 4 bases, the J end by 1 base, with 8 bases between. This CDR3 is 13 amino acids long. Germline assignment: CDR1 SGHKS and CDR2 YYEKEE (reference sequence). The CDR3 region has the DNA TGTGCCAGCAGCCCCGACATTAACTATGGCTACACCTTC. Translating gives CASSPDINYGYTF.